What follows are 19 T cell receptor beta chains derived from one specimen sequenced in a study of memory CD8 T cells in hepatitis C reinfection. Documented time point: peak reinfection, 3 to 8 weeks after reinfection detection. The sorted cells went straight to TCR sequencing with no prior in vitro expansion. Repertoires were generated with immunoSEQ multiplex PCR, while TCRdb's copy carries only in-frame clones and drops some. This table holds 40,000 to 45,000 clones, 70% to 90% found once. The sample was naive CD8+ T cells sorted from blood. These receptors were collected from a man aged 18 to 30 with hepatitis C virus infection.

This chain links TRBV18 with TRBJ2-2, with D perhaps matching TRBD2 (5 bases). The germline V gene encodes CDR1 KGHSH and CDR2 LQKENI. The CDR3 runs 19 residues. The V end lost 3 bases, the J end lost 1 base, and 21 bases lay between the germline ends. For the CDR3, the DNA is TGTGCCAGCTCACCTTACCCCCTTGCCGGGGAATGGAACACCGGGGAGCTGTTTTTT. It codes for CASSPYPLAGEWNTGELFF.

The chain combines TRBV19 with TRBJ2-1; D unclear. The CDR3 is 14 residues long. Germline V lookup: CDR1 LNHDA, CDR2 SQIVND (reference sequence). The V end was cut by 3 bases, the J end by 0 bases, with 6 bases between. CDR3 bases: TGTGCCAGTAGTATGAGTGCCTCCTACAATGAGCAGTTCTTC. Translated: CASSMSASYNEQFF.

V gene TRBV13 combines with J gene TRBJ2-1, with 7 bases aligning to TRBD2. V trimming: 5 bases; J trimming: 3 bases; junction bases outside the gene matches: 10. The CDR3 runs 16 residues. CDR1 is PRHDT, CDR2 FYEKMQ, per germline (reference sequence). In DNA, the CDR3 is TGTGCCAGCAGCCCCCTGCGGGAGTCTGGCTACAATGAGCAGTTCTTC. It codes for CASSPLRESGYNEQFF.

The rearrangement links TRBV11-2 to TRBJ2-3; 10 nucleotides line up with TRBD2. This CDR3 region has 16 residues. Per germline, CDR1 SGHAT and CDR2 FQNNGV. The junction had 13 bases not matched to a gene; V was cut back by 7 bases and J by 6 bases. The CDR3 coding sequence is TGTGCCAGCACCGGGGGGTATAGCGGGGGGCGGGATACGCAGTATTTT. This gives the protein CASTGGYSGGRDTQYF.

The chain employs TRBV19 and TRBJ2-1, with D possibly TRBD2 on 5 matching bases. Looked up from germline, CDR1 is LNHDA and CDR2 is SQIVND (reference sequence). V lost 10 bases, J lost 5 bases, and 18 bases lay in between. The CDR3 spans 14 residues. This CDR3 is CATRAERIDNEQFF. In DNA, the CDR3 is TGTGCCACCCGAGCGGAGAGGATCGACAATGAGCAGTTCTTC.

The chain uses TRBV4-1 and TRBJ2-5, with D unclear. The assigned J gene may be wrong: the sequence end matches TRBJ2-7 better. CDR3 size: 14 residues. Germline CDR1 is MGHRA and CDR2 is YSYEKL. CDR3 protein: CASSPRSASYEQYF. The CDR3 nucleotides read TGCGCCAGCAGCCCCCGGAGTGCCTCCTACGAGCAGTACTTC.

The chain combines TRBV25-1 with TRBJ2-1; 7 bases match TRBD1. J gave up 12 bases and V 8 bases, and 16 bases lay outside the gene matches. The CDR3 consists of 14 residues. Germline V gives CDR1 MGHDK, CDR2 SYGVNS. The CDR3 bases are TGTGCCAGCCACGGACAGGTTTGCTTTTATTTGCAGTTCTTC. As protein: CASHGQVCFYLQFF.

This clone was observed a handful of times. The gene calls are TRBV5-8 and TRBJ2-6; perhaps TRBD2 as D (6 bases). Germline V gene sequence: CDR1 SGHTS, CDR2 YDEGEE. V was clipped by 4 bases and J by 8 bases, with 10 bases between them. The CDR3 is 13 residues long. The CDR3 coding sequence is TGTGCCAGCAGCCCGGGACTGTCCAACGTCCTGACTTTC. Protein product: CASSPGLSNVLTF. Filled out from reference TRBV5-8 and TRBJ2-6, the complete variable domain reads EAGVTQSPTHLIKTRGQQATLRCSPISGHTSVYWYQQALGLGLQFLLWYDEGEERNRGNFPPRFSGRQFPNYSSELNVNALELEDSALYLCASSPGLSNVLTFGAGSRLTVL.

The chain carries TRBV6-5 and TRBJ2-7, with 10 positions matching TRBD1. CDR1 is MNHEY, CDR2 SVGAGI, per germline. The CDR3 is 15 residues long. V dropped 5 bases and J dropped 6; count of bases not matched to a gene: 10. In DNA, the CDR3 is TGTGCCAGCAGTCCGGAGGGACAGGGGAGCGTCGAGCAGTACGTC. Protein: CASSPEGQGSVEQYV.

There are a few counts of this clone. The rearrangement joins TRBV6-4 to TRBJ2-2; maybe TRBD1 (6 bases). The ends were cut back, 6 bases at V and 3 bases at J, with 11 bases in the middle. This CDR3 region has 14 residues. Germline-derived CDR1 and CDR2 are MRHNA and SNTAGT. The CDR3 coding sequence is TGTGCCAGCAGGGCAGGGGTCGACACCGGGGAGCTGTTTTTT. Translated: CASRAGVDTGELFF.

The chain uses TRBV5-6 and TRBJ1-5; D remains unclear. The CDR3 spans 16 residues. The V and J ends lost 0 bases and 0 bases respectively, with 10 bases between them. Per the germline V gene, CDR1 is SGHDT and CDR2 is YYEEEE. As DNA, the CDR3 is TGTGCCAGCAGCTTGGGGACTCAGGATAGCAATCAGCCCCAGCATTTT. It translates to CASSLGTQDSNQPQHF.

The rearrangement joins TRBV5-1 to TRBJ2-3, with D possibly TRBD1 on 5 matching bases. CDR3 size: 15 residues. The germline CDR1 and CDR2 sequences are SGHRS and YFSETQ. Deletions cut 0 bases from V and 1 base from J, with 9 bases between. Here the CDR3 DNA reads TGCGCCAGCAGCTTGGTAGGGGCCGGCACAGATACGCAGTATTTT. This gives the protein CASSLVGAGTDTQYF.

This clone was detected only once. This rearrangement joins TRBV19 to TRBJ2-1, with 7 bases that match TRBD2. Germline V gives CDR1 LNHDA, CDR2 SQIVND (reference sequence). J gave up 6 bases and V 11 bases, and 10 bases lay outside the gene matches. There are 13 residues in the CDR3. The CDR3 DNA follows: TGTGCCTCAGAGGGCTGGGGGGGCAATGAGCAGTTCTTC. This codes for CASEGWGGNEQFF.

This chain joins TRBV28 and TRBJ2-3, with TRBD1 matching 7 bases. Unmatched junction bases numbered 6, after V lost 5 bases and J lost 4 bases. Germline V gene data show CDR1 as MDHEN and CDR2 as SYDVKM. This CDR3 has 14 residues. DNA of the CDR3: TGTGCCAGCAGTCATACAGGGGACGCAGATACGCAGTATTTT. It specifies CASSHTGDADTQYF.

V and J are TRBV27 and TRBJ1-2; D is undetermined. From germline, CDR1 is MNHEY and CDR2 SMNVEV (reference sequence). There are 16 residues in the CDR3. Trimming shortened V by 3 bases and J by 6 bases, and 20 bases separated the two germline ends. The CDR3 protein is CASSFHPKTPDDGYTF. CDR3 coding DNA: TGTGCCAGCAGTTTCCACCCTAAGACTCCCGATGATGGCTACACCTTC.

V gene TRBV5-5 combines with J gene TRBJ2-7; a weak D match, TRBD1 (6 bases). The CDR3 covers 12 residues. The V end was cut by 2 bases, the J end by 10 bases, with 13 bases between. The germline V gene has CDR1 SGHKS and CDR2 YYEKEE (reference sequence). CDR3 region: CASSFSGARQYF. The CDR3 bases are TGTGCCAGCAGCTTTTCAGGGGCACGCCAGTACTTC.

This clone has a single count. This sequence joins TRBV7-9 and TRBJ2-4; TRBD1 aligns across 8 bases. The CDR3 covers 17 residues. From germline, CDR1 is SEHNR and CDR2 FQNEAQ (reference sequence). Trimming at V came to 5 bases and at J to 9 bases, leaving 18 bases not matched to a gene. The chain's CDR3 is CASSIRDRSDLVGIQYF. The CDR3 nucleotides read TGTGCCAGCAGCATTCGGGACAGGTCCGACCTAGTTGGCATTCAGTACTTC.

The J gene is TRBJ2-5, the V gene TRBV7-9, with D possibly matching TRBD1 (5 bases). Germline loops: CDR1 SEHNR, CDR2 FQNEAQ (reference sequence). The CDR3 has 14 residues. V shed 1 base and J shed 6 bases, with 12 bases lying between them. The CDR3 loop is CASSLDAGSKTQYF. DNA of the CDR3: TGTGCCAGCAGCTTAGATGCAGGGTCGAAGACCCAGTACTTC.

This sequence joins TRBV4-1 and TRBJ2-1, with D possibly TRBD1 on 6 matching bases. This CDR3 region has 16 residues. Between the trimmed V and J ends, which lost 4 bases and 7 bases, there was a span of 20 bases. CDR1 and CDR2 from the germline V gene are MGHRA and YSYEKL. The CDR3 DNA follows: TGCGCCAGCAGCCGATGGGACAACACGAAGGAGAATGAGCAGTTCTTC. Amino acid sequence: CASSRWDNTKENEQFF.